This is a list of T cell receptor beta chains from one sample in a study of CD4+ T cells in melanoma. Generated by immunoSEQ multiplex PCR, the TCRdb table keeps only in-frame clones and is missing some. The sample includes more than 10,000 clones, about 63% of them seen just once. The specimen sequenced was cells from a culture (not recorded whether cultured in vitro). The receptors were sampled from a human donor with melanoma. The CDR3 runs from the conserved cysteine through the conserved F or W. Each record gives: J gene, V gene, D gene, clone size, CDR3 protein, CDR3 DNA. D genes are given only for firm matches. Not every row has a clone size; where given, it reads once, few, many or a size class.

>TRBJ1-2|TRBV19|TRBD1|NA
CASSISGTGNYGYTF
TGTGCCAGTAGTATCTCCGGGACAGGGAACTATGGCTACACCTTC
>TRBJ1-6|TRBV19|NA|few
CASRKSTAGPYNSPLHF
TGTGCCAGTAGGAAGAGTACCGCCGGCCCCTATAATTCACCCCTCCACTTT
>TRBJ2-3|TRBV7-2|TRBD2|once
CASRPRTSADTQYF
TGTGCCAGCAGGCCTCGGACTAGCGCAGATACGCAGTATTTT
>TRBJ2-3|TRBV6-5|NA|once
CASSFTRTATDTQYF
TGTGCCAGCAGTTTCACCAGGACAGCCACAGATACGCAGTATTTT
>TRBJ2-3|TRBV29-1|NA|few
CSTRESAASNTQYF
TGCAGCACTCGAGAGAGTGCAGCTTCTAATACGCAGTATTTT
>TRBJ2-4|TRBV19|NA|NA
CASSIPAGTKNIQYF
TGTGCCAGTAGTATCCCCGCAGGGACCAAAAACATTCAGTACTTC
>TRBJ2-6|TRBV4-1|NA|NA
CASSVTTGANVLTF
TGCGCCAGCAGCGTCACTACTGGGGCCAACGTCCTGACTTTC
>TRBJ1-4|TRBV14|NA|once
CASSLTTGSGLEKLFF
TGTGCCAGCAGCCTTACCACAGGGTCCGGACTGGAAAAACTGTTTTTT
>TRBJ1-1|TRBV6-1|NA|NA
CASLPPHGTEAFF
TGTGCCAGCCTGCCCCCGCATGGCACTGAAGCTTTCTTT
>TRBJ1-1|TRBV11-2|NA|NA
CASSLEFGRMNTEAFF
TGTGCCAGCAGCTTAGAGTTCGGCCGGATGAACACTGAAGCTTTCTTT
>TRBJ1-3|TRBV15|NA|NA
CATSRKVGAHVGNTIYF
TGTGCCACCAGCAGGAAAGTGGGGGCCCACGTCGGAAACACCATATATTTT
>TRBJ1-5|TRBV5-5|TRBD1|NA
CASSGGTEGWEPQHF
TGTGCCAGCAGCGGCGGGACAGAAGGCTGGGAGCCCCAGCATTTT
>TRBJ1-2|TRBV5-6|NA|NA
CASSLTGTDYGYTF
TGTGCCAGCAGTTTGACCGGGACGGACTATGGCTACACCTTC
>TRBJ2-2|TRBV13|NA|NA
CASSLLRGNTGELFF
TGTGCCAGCAGCTTACTTCGGGGGAACACCGGGGAGCTGTTTTTT
>TRBJ2-7|TRBV7-9|NA|NA
CASSPHRYEQYF
TGTGCCAGCAGCCCCCATAGATACGAGCAGTACTTC
>TRBJ2-7|TRBV2|NA|few
CASSDLSGLDYEQYF
TGTGCCAGCAGTGACCTCTCAGGGTTGGACTACGAGCAGTACTTC
>TRBJ2-7|TRBV5-1|NA|NA
CASSLVSGPYEQYF
TGCGCCAGCAGCTTGGTGTCAGGACCCTACGAGCAGTACTTC
>TRBJ1-6|TRBV11-2|NA|few
CASSLGGFNSPLHF
TGTGCCAGCAGCTTAGGAGGGTTCAATTCACCCCTCCACTTT
>TRBJ2-3|TRBV7-6|NA|NA
CASSLGHTDTQYF
TGTGCCAGCAGCTTGGGACACACAGATACGCAGTATTTT
>TRBJ1-4|TRBV11-2|NA|NA
CASSPRPGAGEKLFF
TGTGCCAGCAGCCCACGTCCAGGGGCGGGTGAAAAACTGTTTTTT
>TRBJ1-1|TRBV18|NA|NA
CASSPGNTEAFF
TGTGCCAGCTCACCGGGGAACACTGAAGCTTTCTTT
>TRBJ1-1|TRBV2|NA|NA
CASSGGTGTGEAFF
TGTGCCAGCAGTGGAGGGACGGGAACAGGTGAAGCTTTCTTT
>TRBJ1-6|TRBV5-4|NA|few
CASSGGSQGSPLHF
TGTGCCAGCAGTGGAGGGAGTCAAGGGTCACCCCTCCACTTT
>TRBJ1-6|TRBV18|TRBD1|NA
CASSGTGGNSPLHF
TGTGCCAGCTCCGGGACAGGGGGCAATTCACCCCTCCACTTT
>TRBJ1-1|TRBV7-2|NA|NA
CASSPQRTEAFF
TGTGCCAGCAGCCCTCAGCGCACTGAAGCTTTCTTT
>TRBJ2-4|TRBV4-1|NA|NA
CASSHPTGARLPKNIQYF
TGCGCCAGCAGCCATCCTACGGGGGCTCGGCTACCCAAAAACATTCAGTACTTC
>TRBJ1-5|TRBV23-1|NA|NA
CASSQFTGPDQPQHF
TGCGCCAGCAGTCAATTCACAGGTCCGGATCAGCCCCAGCATTTT
>TRBJ1-1|TRBV6-6|TRBD1|NA
CASRAGGNTEAFF
TGTGCCAGCAGGGCAGGGGGGAACACTGAAGCTTTCTTT
>TRBJ1-1|TRBV7-2|NA|NA
CASSLWSGGFTEAFF
TGTGCCAGCAGCTTATGGTCAGGTGGTTTCACTGAAGCTTTCTTT
>TRBJ2-5|TRBV7-8|TRBD1|once
CASSLATGGEETQYF
TGTGCCAGCAGCTTAGCGACAGGGGGCGAGGAGACCCAGTACTTC
>TRBJ1-6|TRBV6-5|NA|NA
CASSGWGGSPLHF
TGTGCCAGCTCCGGATGGGGCGGTTCACCCCTCCACTTT
>TRBJ1-6|TRBV7-9|NA|NA
CASSLMAGHAGPLHF
TGTGCCAGCAGCCTCATGGCAGGACACGCCGGTCCCCTCCACTTT
>TRBJ1-1|TRBV29-1|NA|few
CSVFKGRAFF
TGCAGCGTTTTTAAGGGAAGGGCTTTCTTT
>TRBJ1-1|TRBV7-9|NA|NA
CASSLVGWPDTEAFF
TGTGCCAGCAGCTTAGTTGGGTGGCCCGACACTGAAGCTTTCTTT
>TRBJ2-7|TRBV6-6|TRBD1|NA
CASSYGRGLYEQYF
TGTGCCAGCAGTTACGGCAGGGGGCTCTACGAGCAGTACTTC
>TRBJ2-3|TRBV7-9|TRBD1|few
CASTGTVRVTDTQYF
TGTGCCAGCACTGGGACAGTTCGGGTCACAGATACGCAGTATTTT
>TRBJ1-1|TRBV6-6|NA|NA
CASRSRDAAEAFF
TGTGCCAGCAGATCGAGGGATGCAGCTGAAGCTTTCTTT
>TRBJ2-7|TRBV2|NA|few
CASSEAEAGLYEQYF
TGTGCCAGCAGTGAAGCAGAGGCAGGGCTCTACGAGCAGTACTTC
>TRBJ2-5|TRBV7-3|TRBD2|once
CASSSGTWETQYF
TGTGCCAGCAGCAGCGGGACCTGGGAGACCCAGTACTTC
>TRBJ2-1|TRBV7-6|NA|NA
CASSFNTGDNEEQFF
TGTGCCAGCAGCTTTAACACTGGCGACAATGAGGAGCAGTTCTTC
>TRBJ2-5|TRBV5-1|NA|few
CASSLEIGRPGEETQYF
TGCGCCAGCAGCTTGGAAATTGGCAGGCCGGGCGAAGAGACCCAGTACTTC
>TRBJ2-3|TRBV9|TRBD2|NA
CASSVETSGGADTQYF
TGTGCCAGCAGCGTAGAGACTAGCGGGGGGGCCGATACGCAGTATTTT
>TRBJ2-1|TRBV2|TRBD2|NA
CASRKAGGQYNEQFF
TGTGCCAGCAGGAAAGCGGGGGGCCAGTACAATGAGCAGTTCTTC